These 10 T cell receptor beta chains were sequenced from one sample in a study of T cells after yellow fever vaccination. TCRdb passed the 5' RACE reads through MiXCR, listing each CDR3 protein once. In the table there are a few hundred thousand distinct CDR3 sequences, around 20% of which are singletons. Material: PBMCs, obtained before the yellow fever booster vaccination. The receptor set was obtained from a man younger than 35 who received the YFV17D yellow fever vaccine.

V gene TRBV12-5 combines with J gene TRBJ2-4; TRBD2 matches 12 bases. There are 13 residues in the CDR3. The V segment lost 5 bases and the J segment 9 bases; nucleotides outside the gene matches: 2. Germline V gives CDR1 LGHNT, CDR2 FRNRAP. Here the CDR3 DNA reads TGTGCTAGTGGTGCTAGCGGGGGGGGCATTCAGTACTTC. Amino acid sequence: CASGASGGGIQYF.

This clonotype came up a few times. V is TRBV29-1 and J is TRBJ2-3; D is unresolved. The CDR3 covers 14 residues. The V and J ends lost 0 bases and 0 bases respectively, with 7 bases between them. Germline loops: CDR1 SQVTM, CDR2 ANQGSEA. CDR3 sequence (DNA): TGCAGCGTTGAAGATCCGTCTAGCACAGATACGCAGTATTTT. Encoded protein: CSVEDPSSTDTQYF.

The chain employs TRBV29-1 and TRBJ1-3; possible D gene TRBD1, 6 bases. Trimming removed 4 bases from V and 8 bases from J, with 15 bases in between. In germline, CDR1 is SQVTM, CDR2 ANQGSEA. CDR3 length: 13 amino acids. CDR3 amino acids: CSVGWTEGDTIYF. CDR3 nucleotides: TGCAGCGTTGGGTGGACAGAAGGAGACACCATATATTTT. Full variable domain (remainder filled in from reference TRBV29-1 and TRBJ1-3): SAVISQKPSRDICQRGTSLTIQCQVDSQVTMMFWYRQQPGQSLTLIATANQGSEATYESGFVIDKFPISRPNLTFSTLTVSNMSPEDSSIYLCSVGWTEGDTIYFGEGSWLTVV.

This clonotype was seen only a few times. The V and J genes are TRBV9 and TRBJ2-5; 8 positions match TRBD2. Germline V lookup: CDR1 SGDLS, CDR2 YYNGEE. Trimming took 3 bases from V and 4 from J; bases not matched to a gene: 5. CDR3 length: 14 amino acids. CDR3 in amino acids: CASSAHSGAETQYF. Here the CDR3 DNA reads TGTGCCAGCAGCGCGCATAGCGGGGCAGAGACCCAGTACTTC. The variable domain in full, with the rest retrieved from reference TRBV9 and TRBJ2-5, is DSGVTQTPKHLITATGQRVTLRCSPRSGDLSVYWYQQSLDQGLQFLIQYYNGEERAKGNILERFSAQQFPDLHSELNLSSLELGDSALYFCASSAHSGAETQYFGPGTRLLVL.

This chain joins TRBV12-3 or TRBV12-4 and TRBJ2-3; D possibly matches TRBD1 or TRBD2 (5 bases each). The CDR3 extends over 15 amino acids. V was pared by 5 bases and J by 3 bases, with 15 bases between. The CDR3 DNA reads TGTGCCAGCAGTCCGGGTGAGGGGTGGACAGATACGCAGTATTTT. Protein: CASSPGEGWTDTQYF.

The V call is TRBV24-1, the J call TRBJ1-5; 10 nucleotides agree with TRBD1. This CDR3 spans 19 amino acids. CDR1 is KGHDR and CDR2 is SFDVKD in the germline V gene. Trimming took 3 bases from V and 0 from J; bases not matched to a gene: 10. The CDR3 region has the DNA TGTGCCACCAGTGATAGCCGGGACAGGGGCTTTTATAGCAATCAGCCCCAGCATTTT. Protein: CATSDSRDRGFYSNQPQHF.

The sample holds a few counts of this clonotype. CDR3 region: CASSLVWAVRTGELFF. For the CDR3, the DNA is TGTGCCAGCAGCTTAGTTTGGGCGGTCCGGACCGGGGAGCTGTTTTTT. The chain has TRBV7-8 and TRBJ2-2, with D hard to call. The CDR3 contains 16 residues. Germline CDR1 SGHVS, CDR2 FQNEAQ. V shed 1 base and J shed 5 bases, with 14 bases lying between them.

The CDR3 sequence is CASSQVAEANTIYF. The CDR3 DNA is TGCGCCAGCAGCCAAGTGGCAGAGGCAAACACCATATATTTT. The V and J genes are TRBV4-3 and TRBJ1-3; D gene unclear. V was clipped by 1 base and J by 6 bases, with 10 bases between them. Germline CDR1 reads LGHNA; CDR2 reads YSLEER. The CDR3 totals 14 residues.

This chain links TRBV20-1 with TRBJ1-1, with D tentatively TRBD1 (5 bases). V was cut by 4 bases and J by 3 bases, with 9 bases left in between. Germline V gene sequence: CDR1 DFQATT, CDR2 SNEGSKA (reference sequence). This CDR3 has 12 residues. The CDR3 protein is CSATGMDTEAFF. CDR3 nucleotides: TGCAGTGCTACAGGGATGGACACTGAAGCTTTCTTT.

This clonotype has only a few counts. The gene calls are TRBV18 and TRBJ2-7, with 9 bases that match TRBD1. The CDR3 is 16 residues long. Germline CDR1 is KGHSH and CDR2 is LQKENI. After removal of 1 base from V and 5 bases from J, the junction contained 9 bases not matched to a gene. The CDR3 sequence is CASSPRNIGTGNEQYF. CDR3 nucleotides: TGTGCCAGCTCACCACGCAATATCGGGACAGGGAACGAGCAGTACTTC.